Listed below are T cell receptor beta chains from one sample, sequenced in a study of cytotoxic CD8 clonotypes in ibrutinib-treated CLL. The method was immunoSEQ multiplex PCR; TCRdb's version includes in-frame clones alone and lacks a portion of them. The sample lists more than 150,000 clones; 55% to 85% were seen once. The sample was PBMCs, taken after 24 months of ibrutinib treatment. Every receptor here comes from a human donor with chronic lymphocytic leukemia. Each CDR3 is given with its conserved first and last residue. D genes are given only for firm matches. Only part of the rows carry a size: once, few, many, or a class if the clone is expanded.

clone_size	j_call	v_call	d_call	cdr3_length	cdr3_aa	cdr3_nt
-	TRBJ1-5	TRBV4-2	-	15	CASSQRGQEDQPQHF	TGTGCCAGCAGCCAAAGAGGCCAGGAGGATCAGCCCCAGCATTTT
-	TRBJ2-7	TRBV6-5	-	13	CASSYSITYEQYF	TGTGCCAGCAGTTACTCGATCACCTACGAGCAGTACTTC
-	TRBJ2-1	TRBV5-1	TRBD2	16	CASSSGTSGRADEQFF	TGCGCCAGCAGCTCAGGGACTAGCGGGAGGGCCGATGAGCAGTTCTTC
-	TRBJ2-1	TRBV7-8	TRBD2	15	CASSLTTSGSYEQFF	TGTGCCAGCAGCTTAACGACTAGCGGGAGTTATGAGCAGTTCTTC
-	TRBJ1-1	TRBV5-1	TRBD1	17	CASSWGQGGPADTEAFF	TGCGCCAGCAGCTGGGGACAGGGAGGTCCGGCGGACACTGAAGCTTTCTTT
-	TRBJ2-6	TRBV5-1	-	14	CATKQDIGANVLTF	TGCGCCACCAAACAGGACATCGGGGCCAACGTCCTGACTTTC
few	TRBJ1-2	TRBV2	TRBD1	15	CASRRIRDRGDGYTF	TGTGCCAGCAGGAGAATCCGGGACAGGGGAGATGGCTACACCTTC
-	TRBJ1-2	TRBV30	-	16	CAWGTQGGSFGYGYTF	TGTGCCTGGGGGACGCAGGGTGGAAGCTTTGGCTATGGCTACACCTTC
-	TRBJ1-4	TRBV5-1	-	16	CASSTGRSRQNEKLFF	TGCGCCAGCAGCACCGGAAGGTCCAGGCAAAATGAAAAACTGTTTTTT
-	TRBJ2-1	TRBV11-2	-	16	CASSVGRAALMYEQFF	TGTGCCAGCAGCGTGGGCCGGGCCGCCCTAATGTATGAGCAGTTCTTC
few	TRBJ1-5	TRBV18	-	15	CASSPELISNQPQHF	TGTGCCAGCTCACCAGAATTAATTAGCAATCAGCCCCAGCATTTT
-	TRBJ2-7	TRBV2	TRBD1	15	CASSEAPGGNYEQYF	TGTGCCAGCAGTGAAGCGCCAGGGGGCAACTACGAGCAGTACTTC
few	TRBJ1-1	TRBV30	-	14	CAWSVEGGNTEAFF	TGTGCCTGGAGTGTAGAAGGTGGGAACACTGAAGCTTTCTTT
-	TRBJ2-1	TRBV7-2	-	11	CASSLEGEQFF	TGTGCCAGCAGCTTGGAGGGTGAGCAGTTCTTC
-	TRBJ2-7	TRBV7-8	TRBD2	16	CASSLLAGGPAYEQYF	TGTGCCAGCAGCTTACTAGCGGGAGGGCCGGCCTACGAGCAGTACTTC
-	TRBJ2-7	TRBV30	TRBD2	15	CAWRGQPSGAYEQYF	TGTGCCTGGAGGGGTCAGCCTAGCGGGGCCTACGAGCAGTACTTC
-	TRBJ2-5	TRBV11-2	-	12	CASSEYRETQYF	TGTGCCAGCAGCGAGTACAGGGAGACCCAGTACTTC
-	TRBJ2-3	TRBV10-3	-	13	CAISKLEADTQYF	TGTGCCATCAGTAAGTTGGAGGCAGATACGCAGTATTTT
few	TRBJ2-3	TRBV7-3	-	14	CASSPQVREDTQYF	TGTGCCAGCAGCCCACAAGTCCGGGAAGATACGCAGTATTTT
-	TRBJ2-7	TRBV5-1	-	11	CASSLGLEQYF	TGCGCCAGCAGCTTGGGTCTCGAGCAGTACTTC
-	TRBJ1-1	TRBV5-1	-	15	CASSLAGIAGTEAFF	TGCGCCAGCAGCTTGGCGGGTATTGCGGGAACTGAAGCTTTCTTT
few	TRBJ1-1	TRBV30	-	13	CAWSVQTNTEAFF	TGTGCCTGGAGTGTCCAGACGAACACTGAAGCTTTCTTT
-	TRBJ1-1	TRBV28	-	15	CASSPPDGIGTEAFF	TGTGCCAGCAGCCCCCCGGACGGGATTGGGACTGAAGCTTTCTTT
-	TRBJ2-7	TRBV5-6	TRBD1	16	CASSLRQGVSSYEQYF	TGTGCCAGCAGCTTGCGACAGGGAGTTTCCTCCTACGAGCAGTACTTC